Below, one T cell receptor (beta chain) is given with its context. This specimen comes from a study of blood T cell repertoires in COVID-19. Study information: Acute-phase and convalescent COVID-19 samples originated in the United States, Italy and Spain. PBMCs, B-cell-depleted T cells, or T cells provided the cDNA or gDNA that made up the material.

The CDR3 is 14 amino acids. Trimming took 5 bases from V and 2 from J, leaving 12 bases between them. Per the germline V gene, CDR1 is ENHRY and CDR2 is SYGVKD. In the original processing: Estimates of nucleated cell counts were drawn from the amplification of reference gene primers. Profiling relied on immunoSEQ multiplex PCR, and the TCRdb table lists in-frame clones only, not all of them. V and J calls and clone size are copied from that table; D and trimming were computed from the DNA. This table holds 300,000 to 400,000 clones, more than 70% found once. The source of this sequence is a woman aged 55-69 years with COVID-19, enrolled during active disease. The sequenced sample consisted of peripheral blood. The chain recombines TRBV10-3 with TRBJ2-5; D is ambiguous. The CDR3 DNA sequence: TGTGCCATCAGTCATGCAGGTGTACAAGAGACCCAGTACTTC. It translates to CAISHAGVQETQYF.